These 24 T cell receptor beta chains share one sample of origin, sequenced in a study of cytomegalovirus exposure and HLA in healthy donors. The study ran its PCR with 60 Vbeta and 13 Jbeta primers. The method was immunoSEQ multiplex PCR; TCRdb's version includes in-frame clones alone and lacks a portion of them. This table lists approximately 180,000 clones. The sequencing sample was made of PBMCs. These receptors originate from a man aged 25 to 40 in good health and CMV-seronegative.

The gene calls are TRBV6-5 and TRBJ2-5; 9 positions agree with TRBD1. Trimming cost V 5 bases and J 5 bases; bases outside gene matches: 6. This CDR3 comprises 14 residues. Germline V gives CDR1 MNHEY, CDR2 SVGAGI. The CDR3 DNA reads TGTGCCAGCAGTCACACAGGGGGCTTGGAGACCCAGTACTTC. It translates to CASSHTGGLETQYF.

The CDR3 DNA reads as TGTGCCAGTAGCGCTAGCGGGAGGTTCCAAGAGACCCAGTACTTC. Encoded protein: CASSASGRFQETQYF. This chain uses TRBV19 with TRBJ2-5, with 11 nucleotides matching TRBD2. CDR3 size: 15 residues. V lost 6 bases, J lost 1 base, and 4 bases stayed unmatched. CDR1 and CDR2 (germline): LNHDA, SQIVND (reference sequence).

V gene TRBV9 combines with J gene TRBJ2-2; D is uncertain. The CDR3 contains 13 residues. Per the germline V gene, CDR1 is SGDLS and CDR2 is YYNGEE. Trimming stripped 4 bases from V and 5 bases from J, with 9 bases between. CDR3 protein: CASSPRSTGELFF. CDR3 nucleotide sequence: TGTGCCAGCAGCCCTAGGAGTACCGGGGAGCTGTTTTTT.

The gene calls are TRBV5-6 and TRBJ2-3; tentative D call: TRBD1 (6 bases). V was clipped by 0 bases and J by 1 base, with 12 bases between them. Germline values: CDR1 SGHDT, CDR2 YYEEEE. This CDR3 has 16 residues. For the CDR3, the DNA is TGTGCCAGCAGCTTGGTGGGGGCGGTCGGCACAGATACGCAGTATTTT. Amino acid sequence: CASSLVGAVGTDTQYF.

This rearrangement joins TRBV4-1 to TRBJ2-5, with D possibly matching TRBD1 (6 bases). Between the trimmed V and J ends, which lost 4 bases and 5 bases, there was a span of 14 bases. The CDR3 extends over 14 amino acids. Germline V gives CDR1 MGHRA, CDR2 YSYEKL. The CDR3 nucleotides are TGCGCCAGCAGCCTTCCAGGGGCGGAGGAGACCCAGTACTTC. This sequence encodes CASSLPGAEETQYF.

The DNA for the CDR3 is TGTGCCAGCAGTCCACGAGCATGGGGGGACAGGGATACCTACGAGCAGTACTTC. Its translation: CASSPRAWGDRDTYEQYF. The chain carries TRBV27 and TRBJ2-7; TRBD1 matches 9 bases. V trimming: 5 bases; J trimming: 2 bases; junction bases outside the gene matches: 16. The CDR3 covers 18 residues. Germline assignment: CDR1 MNHEY and CDR2 SMNVEV (reference sequence).

CDR3 coding DNA: TGTGCCAGCAGTTTAAGAGGAATCGGGAGACCACAGAAGGGCACAGATACGCAGTATTTT. Protein sequence: CASSLRGIGRPQKGTDTQYF. V and J are TRBV28 and TRBJ2-3; weak D call: TRBD2 (6 bases). The V end was cut by 2 bases, the J end by 1 base, with 25 bases between. Germline CDR1 and CDR2: MDHEN and SYDVKM. This CDR3 contains 20 residues.

Notes on this clone: The sample carries other DNA sequences with the same CDR3. The J gene is TRBJ1-2, the V gene TRBV18, with D possibly matching TRBD1 (5 bases). CDR1 KGHSH and CDR2 LQKENI come from the germline V gene. V lost 3 bases, J lost 2 bases, and 7 bases lay in between. The CDR3 runs to 13 residues. CDR3 bases: TGTGCCAGCTCACCGACAGAGAACTATGGCTACACCTTC. It codes for CASSPTENYGYTF.

The chain has TRBV5-6 and TRBJ1-1; weak D call: TRBD1 (6 bases). V was clipped by 3 bases and J by 6 bases, with 15 bases between them. The germline V gene has CDR1 SGHDT and CDR2 YYEEEE. CDR3 length: 14 residues. CDR3 residues: CASSWLQGKAEAFF. In DNA form, the CDR3 reads TGTGCCAGCAGCTGGCTACAGGGAAAGGCTGAAGCTTTCTTT.

This chain's CDR3 is CASSPQWTGGEKLFF. The CDR3 coding sequence is TGTGCCAGCAGCCCACAATGGACAGGGGGTGAAAAACTGTTTTTT. The genes are TRBV9 and TRBJ1-4, with 10 bases that match TRBD1. The germline V gene encodes CDR1 SGDLS and CDR2 YYNGEE. The CDR3 spans 15 residues. V was pared by 4 bases and J by 7 bases, with 7 bases of the junction left unmatched.

The chain employs TRBV6-5 and TRBJ1-1, with unresolved D. Trimming removed 0 bases from V and 4 bases from J, with 6 bases in between. The germline V gene has CDR1 MNHEY and CDR2 SVGAGI. The CDR3 is 13 amino acids. The CDR3 loop reads CASSYSTITEAFF. As DNA, the CDR3 is TGTGCCAGCAGTTACTCGACAATCACTGAAGCTTTCTTT.

J is TRBJ2-5 and V is TRBV7-8, with TRBD2 matching over 9 bases. The CDR3 runs to 14 residues. V shed 6 bases and J 4 bases; nucleotides not matched to a gene: 6. Germline CDR1 is SGHVS and CDR2 is FQNEAQ. As DNA, the CDR3 is TGTGCCAGCAGAAGGCCGGGACTAGCAGAGACCCAGTACTTC. Residues: CASRRPGLAETQYF.

The rearrangement uses TRBV19 and TRBJ1-2; TRBD1 matches at 10 bases. CDR3 size: 15 residues. Germline-derived CDR1 and CDR2 are LNHDA and SQIVND (reference sequence). J lost 0 bases, V lost 7 bases, and 5 bases had no gene match. The CDR3 coding sequence is TGTGCCAGTAACCCTGGGACAGGGGCTAACTATGGCTACACCTTC. It specifies CASNPGTGANYGYTF.

The genes are TRBV7-2 and TRBJ2-3, with D possibly TRBD2 on 5 matching bases. This CDR3 is 12 amino acids long. V lost 7 bases and J lost 6, with 11 bases in between. Germline CDR1 reads SGHTA; CDR2 reads FQGNSA. The CDR3 protein is CASTGVGDTQYF. CDR3 DNA sequence: TGTGCCAGCACCGGGGTGGGGGATACGCAGTATTTT. The whole variable domain, filled in from reference TRBV7-2 and TRBJ2-3, reads GAGVSQSPSNKVTEKGKDVELRCDPISGHTALYWYRQSLGQGLEFLIYFQGNSAPDKSGLPSDRFSAERTGGSVSTLTIQRTQQEDSAVYLCASTGVGDTQYFGPGTRLTVL.

The rearrangement uses TRBV19 and TRBJ2-7; 9 bases map to TRBD2. Germline V gene lookup returns CDR1 LNHDA and CDR2 SQIVND (reference sequence). V shed 4 bases, J shed 7 bases, and the junction held 5 bases outside the gene matches. This CDR3 region has 13 residues. CDR3 DNA sequence: TGTGCCAGTAGTACCCTTCTAGCGGGGGAGCAGTACTTC. Its translation is CASSTLLAGEQYF.

The chain has TRBV5-1 and TRBJ2-1; 9 positions match TRBD1. This CDR3 comprises 17 residues. From germline, CDR1 is SGHRS and CDR2 YFSETQ. J was trimmed by 3 bases and V by 2 bases; bases with no gene match: 9. In DNA, the CDR3 is TGCGCCAGCAGCTTACAGGGGGCGGTGGACCTCTACAATGAGCAGTTCTTC. It translates to CASSLQGAVDLYNEQFF.

The chain recombines TRBV2 with TRBJ1-2; TRBD1 might be the D (6 bases). V dropped 6 bases and J dropped 7 bases, with 15 bases sitting between them. CDR3 length: 13 amino acids. Germline lookup yields CDR1 SNHLY and CDR2 FYNNEI. The CDR3 DNA is TGTGCCAGCAGGGCTGGGACAAGTGGTGGCTACACCTTC. This gives the protein CASRAGTSGGYTF.

The gene calls are TRBV13 and TRBJ2-1; 13 nucleotides align to TRBD2. CDR1 is PRHDT and CDR2 is FYEKMQ in the germline V gene (reference sequence). CDR3 size: 16 residues. Trimming cost V 7 bases and J 10 bases; bases outside gene matches: 13. The CDR3 bases are TGTGCCAGCACCTACTCAACTAGCGGGAGGGCCGGAGAGCAGTTCTTC. Translated: CASTYSTSGRAGEQFF.

The chain carries TRBV7-2 and TRBJ1-4; possibly TRBD1 for D (6 bases). Germline V gene data show CDR1 as SGHTA and CDR2 as FQGNSA. The CDR3 extends over 14 amino acids. Between the trimmed V and J ends, which lost 5 bases and 4 bases, there was a span of 11 bases. CDR3 amino acids: CASSPTGFNEKLFF. CDR3 coding DNA: TGTGCCAGCAGCCCCACAGGGTTTAATGAAAAACTGTTTTTT.

The chain uses TRBV6-7 and TRBJ2-2; D call uncertain. TRBV6-7 is marked as an open reading frame, function uncertain. Trimming shortened V by 2 bases and J by 11 bases, and 12 bases separated the two germline ends. The CDR3 totals 13 residues. The CDR3 protein is CASSYRLWSELFF. DNA of the CDR3: TGTGCCAGCAGTTACCGGTTGTGGAGTGAGCTGTTTTTT.

This sequence joins TRBV5-1 and TRBJ2-1, with a weak D call TRBD1 (6 bases). The V and J ends lost 1 base and 2 bases respectively, with 25 bases between them. This CDR3 has 20 amino acids. CDR1 and CDR2 (germline): SGHRS, YFSETQ. The CDR3 DNA reads as TGCGCCAGCAGCTTGTTCCCCCACCCCGAGGTCAGGGGCCCCTACAATGAGCAGTTCTTC. It encodes CASSLFPHPEVRGPYNEQFF.

The chain couples TRBV6-6 to TRBJ2-7, with a possible D match to TRBD1 (6 bases). The CDR3 totals 15 residues. Germline V gives CDR1 MNHNY, CDR2 SVGAGI (reference sequence). The V gene lost 5 bases and the J gene lost 2 bases, with 16 bases spanning the gap. The CDR3 nucleotides read TGTGCCAGCAGTCCGGACAGTGGGATCCCCTACGAGCAGTACTTC. Translated, it gives CASSPDSGIPYEQYF.

The chain combines TRBV11-2 with TRBJ1-1; D is undetermined. This CDR3 has 9 amino acids. V dropped 5 bases and J dropped 11 bases, with 6 bases sitting between them. Germline CDR1 and CDR2: SGHAT and FQNNGV. In nucleotides, the CDR3 is TGTGCCAGCAGCCCCCAGGCTTTCTTT. Protein product: CASSPQAFF.

The chain combines TRBV4-1 with TRBJ2-2, with TRBD1 matching 9 bases. This CDR3 contains 17 residues. The V gene end was trimmed by 4 bases and the J gene end by 8 bases; junction bases not matched to a gene: 14. From germline, CDR1 is MGHRA and CDR2 YSYEKL. Here the CDR3 reads CASSLIQLQGAAGELFF. In nucleotides, the CDR3 is TGCGCCAGCAGCCTCATTCAATTACAGGGGGCGGCTGGGGAGCTGTTTTTT.